The 25 T cell receptor beta chains in this list originate from one sample, sequenced in a study of blood T cell repertoires in COVID-19. Measured with immunoSEQ multiplex PCR; TCRdb has only the in-frame clones, and not every one. The table shows around 200,000 clones, with 86% occurring only once. The sequenced material came from peripheral blood. The receptors derive from a woman aged 80 or over in a cohort sampled during active or convalescent COVID-19.

The rearrangement joins TRBV13 to TRBJ1-3, with TRBD1 identical over 7 bases. V shed 4 bases, J shed 2 bases, and the junction held 2 bases outside the gene matches. Germline V CDR1 and CDR2: PRHDT, FYEKMQ (reference sequence). The CDR3 runs to 14 residues. CDR3 loop: CASSSGQAGNTIYF. CDR3 nucleotides: TGTGCCAGCAGCTCCGGACAGGCTGGAAACACCATATATTTT.

The chain couples TRBV6-2 or TRBV6-3 to TRBJ2-1; TRBD2 aligns across 9 bases. J gave up 12 bases and V 1 base, and 16 bases lay outside the gene matches. The CDR3 contains 17 residues. Germline CDR1 MNHEY, CDR2 SVGEGT. CDR3 nucleotides: TGTGCCAGCAGTTACTTGCGGGGCGGGAGGGCCCTTCAAGGGCAGTTCTTC. Amino acid sequence: CASSYLRGGRALQGQFF.

The J gene is TRBJ2-5, the V gene TRBV28, with D perhaps matching TRBD1 (6 bases). From germline, CDR1 is MDHEN and CDR2 SYDVKM. Between the trimmed V and J ends, which lost 5 bases and 0 bases, there was a span of 10 bases. This CDR3 has 14 residues. This CDR3 reads CASSPDRYQETQYF. The CDR3 DNA reads TGTGCCAGCAGTCCCGACAGGTACCAAGAGACCCAGTACTTC.

The chain has TRBV9 and TRBJ2-4; D remains ambiguous. The V gene's germline CDR1 is SGDLS and CDR2 YYNGEE. The V end was cut by 1 base, the J end by 0 bases, with 11 bases between. CDR3 length equals 16 residues. As DNA, the CDR3 is TGTGCCAGCAGCGTAAGTTTCGGGTTAGCCAAAAACATTCAGTACTTC. Amino acid sequence: CASSVSFGLAKNIQYF.

J is TRBJ2-3 and V is TRBV10-2; the match to TRBD2 covers 7 bases. The CDR3 has 17 residues. V lost 6 bases and J lost 1; bases outside the gene matches: 13. The germline gives CDR1 WSHSY, CDR2 SAAADI. As DNA, the CDR3 is TGCGCCAGCAGAAGGGAGTGGGGGGGTCTCGGCACAGATACGCAGTATTTT. Encoded protein: CASRREWGGLGTDTQYF.

This clone was observed a handful of times. V gene TRBV23-1 combines with J gene TRBJ2-6; 9 bases fit TRBD1. TRBV23-1 is an ORF; its function is uncertain. The CDR3 is made up of 21 amino acids. V dropped 0 bases and J dropped 1; count of bases not matched to a gene: 13. This CDR3 is CASSQSRNGDRALSGANVLTF. Here the CDR3 DNA reads TGCGCCAGCAGTCAATCCCGAAACGGGGACAGGGCACTATCTGGGGCCAACGTCCTGACTTTC.

This clone was seen only a few times. This rearrangement joins TRBV6-2 or TRBV6-3 to TRBJ2-7; D not resolved. The V gene lost 4 bases and the J gene lost 1 base, with 11 bases spanning the gap. CDR1 MNHEY and CDR2 SVGEGT come from the germline V gene. This CDR3 has 14 amino acids. The CDR3: CASSSPARSYEQYF. The DNA for the CDR3 is TGTGCCAGCAGTTCCCCCGCTAGATCCTACGAGCAGTACTTC.

The chain recombines TRBV7-2 with TRBJ1-1; maybe TRBD1 (6 bases). The CDR3 runs 15 residues. Germline CDR1 SGHTA, CDR2 FQGNSA. The V end was cut by 2 bases, the J end by 4 bases, with 14 bases between. DNA of the CDR3: TGTGCCAGCAGCTTAATGGGGGCGCGGGCCACTGAAGCTTTCTTT. Translation: CASSLMGARATEAFF.

V gene TRBV2 combines with J gene TRBJ2-2; 7 nucleotides match TRBD1. The CDR3 consists of 15 residues. CDR1 and CDR2 from the germline V gene are SNHLY and FYNNEI. Trimming cost V 7 bases and J 3 bases; bases outside gene matches: 8. The CDR3 region is CASINDRADTGELFF. The CDR3, as DNA: TGTGCCAGCATTAACGACAGGGCGGACACCGGGGAGCTGTTTTTT.

This chain connects TRBV11-2 to TRBJ1-5; TRBD1 aligns across 7 bases. The germline gives CDR1 SGHAT, CDR2 FQNNGV. The CDR3 is made up of 19 amino acids. The junction had 19 bases not matched to a gene; V was cut back by 6 bases and J by 2 bases. The CDR3 DNA is TGTGCCAGCAGATCTTATCTAGGACAGGAGGGGAATCGCAATCAGCCCCAGCATTTT. Translation gives CASRSYLGQEGNRNQPQHF.

This clone was detected only once. The chain carries TRBV10-1 and TRBJ2-1; weak D call: TRBD2 (5 bases). Germline V gene sequence: CDR1 WNHNN, CDR2 SYGVQD (reference sequence). Trimming left V 4 bases short and J 4 bases short, with 8 bases between. The CDR3 has 13 residues. CDR3 sequence: CASSAGNYNEQFF. The CDR3 DNA reads TGCGCCAGCAGTGCCGGGAATTACAATGAGCAGTTCTTC.

The gene calls are TRBV2 and TRBJ2-2, with TRBD1 identical over 7 bases. Germline V lookup: CDR1 SNHLY, CDR2 FYNNEI. The V gene end was trimmed by 7 bases and the J gene end by 2 bases; junction bases not matched to a gene: 7. CDR3 length: 15 residues. The CDR3 reads CASMRQGVNTGELFF. For the CDR3, the DNA is TGTGCCAGCATGAGACAGGGAGTAAACACCGGGGAGCTGTTTTTT.

The rearrangement joins TRBV4-1 to TRBJ2-1, with 8 bases aligning to TRBD2. Germline V CDR1 and CDR2: MGHRA, YSYEKL. The CDR3 has 18 amino acids. V dropped 0 bases and J dropped 4; count of bases not matched to a gene: 11. The CDR3 DNA sequence: TGCGCCAGCAGCCAAGAGGGGGGCAGCGGGAGTACTTACAATGAGCAGTTCTTC. Encoded protein: CASSQEGGSGSTYNEQFF.

The chain recombines TRBV9 with TRBJ2-1, with a tentative D call TRBD2 (5 bases). The CDR3 is 18 amino acids. The V gene's germline CDR1 is SGDLS and CDR2 YYNGEE. Trimming left V 3 bases short and J 0 bases short, with 19 bases between. The CDR3 nucleotides read TGTGCCAGCAGCGCGAAAGTGCCTAGCCGGGGCTCCTACAATGAGCAGTTCTTC. Translation: CASSAKVPSRGSYNEQFF.

This chain joins TRBV19 and TRBJ1-2; D is possibly TRBD1 (5 bases). V was trimmed by 0 bases and J by 3 bases, leaving 8 bases between them. The CDR3 is 14 residues long. Germline lookup yields CDR1 LNHDA and CDR2 SQIVND (reference sequence). The CDR3 nucleotides read TGTGCCAGTAGTATAGACCCGGGGGACTATGGCTACACCTTC. Translating it yields CASSIDPGDYGYTF.

V and J are TRBV11-3 and TRBJ1-4; tentative D call: TRBD1 (6 bases). Deletions cut 6 bases from V and 0 bases from J, with 20 bases between. The germline CDR1 and CDR2 sequences are SGHNT and YENEEA. The CDR3 is made up of 18 amino acids. CDR3: CASSSPSGGYSTNEKLFF. DNA for the CDR3: TGTGCCAGCAGTTCACCCTCGGGGGGCTACTCAACTAATGAAAAACTGTTTTTT.

The rearrangement uses TRBV7-9 and TRBJ2-7; TRBD2 aligns across 7 bases. In germline, CDR1 is SEHNR, CDR2 FQNEAQ (reference sequence). CDR3 length: 14 amino acids. V lost 5 bases, J lost 12 bases, and 16 bases stayed unmatched. In DNA form, the CDR3 reads TGTGCCAGCAGCCACTTAGACCGGGGGGACGGATGGTACGTC. Encoded protein: CASSHLDRGDGWYV.

The chain recombines TRBV18 with TRBJ2-4; 12 bases agree with TRBD1. The junction had 5 bases not matched to a gene; V was cut back by 3 bases and J by 5 bases. Germline V lookup: CDR1 KGHSH, CDR2 LQKENI. This CDR3 comprises 16 residues. Here the CDR3 reads CASSPPGQGAQNIQYF. DNA of the CDR3: TGTGCCAGCTCACCCCCGGGACAGGGGGCCCAAAACATTCAGTACTTC.

This chain uses TRBV19 with TRBJ1-5; no firm D call. From germline, CDR1 is LNHDA and CDR2 SQIVND (reference sequence). Trimming stripped 5 bases from V and 0 bases from J, with 14 bases between. The length of the CDR3 is 16 residues. CDR3 protein: CASSYSQRHSNQPQHF. CDR3 DNA: TGTGCCAGTAGTTACAGCCAGAGACATAGCAATCAGCCCCAGCATTTT.

This chain joins TRBV24-1 and TRBJ1-2; TRBD1 matches at 8 bases. Losses at the gene ends were 3 bases for V and 8 bases for J; bases not matched to a gene: 13. The CDR3 is 16 amino acids. The germline gives CDR1 KGHDR, CDR2 SFDVKD. The CDR3 spells CATSDQGGTGQRGYTF. In nucleotides, the CDR3 is TGTGCCACCAGTGATCAGGGGGGGACAGGACAACGGGGCTACACCTTC.

This clone has only a few counts. The CDR3 reads CASSQTGGNYSPLHF. CDR3 DNA: TGTGCCAGCAGCCAGACAGGGGGTAATTATTCACCCCTCCACTTT. This rearrangement joins TRBV6-5 to TRBJ1-6, with 9 nucleotides matching TRBD1. The V gene end was trimmed by 6 bases and the J gene end by 8 bases; junction bases not matched to a gene: 8. This CDR3 region has 15 residues. Germline V gives CDR1 MNHEY, CDR2 SVGAGI.

This clone was seen a few times. The V gene is TRBV10-3, the J gene TRBJ2-2; unclear D gene. CDR3 length equals 15 residues. V was pared by 2 bases and J by 2 bases, with 9 bases between. Germline CDR1 is ENHRY and CDR2 is SYGVKD. CDR3 sequence: CAISEMTLNTGELFF. The CDR3 coding sequence is TGTGCCATCAGTGAGATGACACTTAACACCGGGGAGCTGTTTTTT.

CDR3 sequence: CAIRSPIPNTEAFF. CDR3 DNA sequence: TGCGCCATCAGGAGCCCCATTCCCAACACTGAAGCTTTCTTT. The V gene is TRBV10-1, the J gene TRBJ1-1, with D unresolved. This CDR3 is 14 amino acids long. Germline CDR1 is WNHNN and CDR2 is SYGVQD (reference sequence). Trimming cost V 10 bases and J 2 bases, with 17 bases left between them.

This clone occurred once. The chain is built from TRBV25-1 and TRBJ1-4, with a weak D call TRBD1 (5 bases). CDR1 and CDR2 from the germline V gene are MGHDK and SYGVNS. The CDR3 spans 14 residues. V was pared by 8 bases and J by 8 bases, with 18 bases between. The CDR3 DNA is TGTGCCAGCGGGAGGGAGGGGAGAGGGGAAAAACTGTTTTTT. It yields the protein CASGREGRGEKLFF.

This sequence joins TRBV5-5 and TRBJ2-7, with D perhaps matching TRBD1 (6 bases). The length of the CDR3 is 15 residues. V dropped 7 bases and J dropped 2 bases, with 19 bases sitting between them. Germline V gene data show CDR1 as SGHKS and CDR2 as YYEKEE (reference sequence). CDR3 in amino acids: CASYRAPMGTYEQYF. CDR3 bases: TGTGCCAGCTACAGGGCCCCGATGGGAACCTACGAGCAGTACTTC.